This record concerns one T cell receptor beta chain sequence. This clonotype was detected only a few times. Its target antigen remains unknown. The junction does not match germline at one end; this may be a read error. Without any cell sorting, total RNA and DNA were co-extracted from about 20-30 mg of bulk tissue using the AllPrep DNA/RNA mini kit. Between November 2015 and early 2016, 4 or 5 patients in China with histopathologically diagnosed primary liver carcinoma had their tumors surgically resected. At the time of sampling, the patients were treatment-naive and had chronic HBV infection. Each tumor was sampled at five spatially separated regions: the superior, inferior, left-lateral and right-lateral poles and the tumor centre. Histology showed that every tumor sample contained more than 75% viable tumor cells. Fresh tumor and adjacent tissue pieces were bisected; one half was stored in RNAlater at -80°C, the other sent for histology.

These data are taken from a study of tumor-infiltrating lymphocytes in primary liver carcinoma listed by TCRdb under 2017. Background for the entire study: Hepatocellular carcinoma (four) or combined HCC and intrahepatic cholangiocarcinoma (one) was present in the five patients, who were three men and two women aged 30 to 69 years. Tumors of the five patients were stage T1-T3 N0M0 with maximum diameters of roughly 4.2 to 11 cm. Samples yielded roughly 3.5 to 7.13 million productive TCRbeta reads; read depth did not differ significantly between tissue types. TCRbeta repertoire sequencing, expression microarrays and whole-exome sequencing were combined in the study across five regions of each liver tumor, with adjacent normal tissue and blood also included. TCRbeta repertoire sequencing covered about 35 specimens from 5 patients: 25 or so tumor regions, 5 adjacent noncancerous liver tissues and 5 peripheral blood samples. To link TCRbeta repertoire diversity with the local molecular phenotype, the 25 to 30 tumor region samples were profiled using Agilent mRNA microarrays. Technical replicate repertoires showed high reproducibility, with mean shared-clone rates approximately 0.87 and correlation coefficients above 0.95. General findings and caveats noted by the study authors: The top 250 clones made up a significantly larger repertoire fraction in tumors than in blood (p = 0.039). Only five patients were included in the study, and the authors note that the findings should be validated in a larger study. Since the samples were bulk and unsorted, there was no way to compare CD4+ and CD8+ T cell repertoires. Because only the TCR beta chain was sequenced and unpaired alpha chains were not captured, true repertoire diversity is likely underestimated. Repertoire overlap was found to be higher between tumor regions (mean around 35%) than between tumor-adjacent (around 17%) or tumor-blood (about 15%) pairs, consistent with antigen-driven expansion. Just about 8-25% of top clones turned up in all five regions of a tumor, which suggests spatial heterogeneity among tumor-infiltrating T cells.

A constant-region primer and ProtoScript II reverse transcriptase were used to reverse-transcribe TCRbeta-specific cDNA from about 530 ng total RNA. The TCRbeta libraries were prepared through three rounds of nested multiplex PCR following a slightly modified ARM-PCR procedure. Each of the first two PCR rounds ran for about 10 cycles and used multiplex TRBV1-TRBV30 forward primers together with a Cbeta reverse primer. Sample barcodes and Illumina adapters were added in a final 25-cycle PCR with Deep VentR polymerase. Before sequencing, amplicons of 200-500 bp were gel-purified using a QIAquick gel extraction kit. The TCRbeta amplicons were sequenced with 250-bp paired-end reads on an Illumina HiSeq 2500. In the original analysis: Reads were quality-trimmed with Trimmomatic v0.33, and paired reads were merged with FLASH v1.2.11 to recover full CDR3 sequences. V, D and J germline segments were assigned to the rearranged TCRbeta sequences by MiGEC v1.2.1b. Clonotype statistics and Shannon-Wiener diversity indices were calculated with VDJtools v1.0.0. Except for diversity analysis, only the 250 most abundant clonotypes of each sample were used in subsequent analyses to reduce sampling bias. In-frame beta chains were kept once TCRdb had trimmed the public reads at Q25 with fastp and called clones with MiXCR. Rows matching on CDR3 protein sequence are summarized as one entry with the most common DNA and genes. The V and J calls shown here were made by TCRdb, not taken from the authors' results. In this sample the table shows approximately 53,000 distinct CDR3 sequences, around 73% of which occur a single time. The top ten clonotypes cover around 22% of the sample.

The cysteine opens and the phenylalanine closes a CDR3 of 15 amino acids. CDR3 DNA is the only sequence kept; it has 45 bases, read in frame from the first base. The germline V gene specifies SGHAT as CDR1 and FQNNGV as CDR2. Sequencing used liver tumor tissue from sampling region 5. The cell subset or site tag for this specimen amounts to: tumor region T5, tumor centre. The chain is assembled from TRBV11-2 and TRBJ2-7; 9 bases in the junction line up with TRBD1. The receptor's source is a man aged 35-49 years with primary liver carcinoma and hepatitis B virus infection. The nucleotides read TGTGCCAGCGGCTTACGATGGACAGGGGAAAACAAGCGGTACTTC. Its coded protein is CASGLRWTGENKRYF.